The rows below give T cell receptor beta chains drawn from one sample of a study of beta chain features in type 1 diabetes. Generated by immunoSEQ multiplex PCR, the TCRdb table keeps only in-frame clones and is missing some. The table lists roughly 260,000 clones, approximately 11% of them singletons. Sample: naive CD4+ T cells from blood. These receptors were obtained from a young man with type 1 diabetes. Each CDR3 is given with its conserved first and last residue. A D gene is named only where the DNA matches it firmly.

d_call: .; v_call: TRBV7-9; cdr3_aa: CASSLERERGYTF
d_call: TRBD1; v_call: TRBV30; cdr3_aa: CAWSRRGQGVSPLHF
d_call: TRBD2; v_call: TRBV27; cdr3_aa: CATKGLAGDLTGELFF
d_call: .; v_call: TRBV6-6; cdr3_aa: CASSYEGSYNEQFF
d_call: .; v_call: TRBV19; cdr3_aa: CASSIAVQPQETQYF
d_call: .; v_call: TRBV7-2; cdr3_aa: CASSLVRADTQYF
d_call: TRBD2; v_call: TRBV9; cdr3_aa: CASSVSGDTDTQYF
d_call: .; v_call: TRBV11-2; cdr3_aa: CASSSRPRGEEQYF
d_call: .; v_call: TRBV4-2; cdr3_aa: CASSQEYRGSYEQYF
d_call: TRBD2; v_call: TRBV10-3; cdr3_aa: CAISETPGTSVRF
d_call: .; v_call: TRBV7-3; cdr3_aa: CASSYSELTEAFF
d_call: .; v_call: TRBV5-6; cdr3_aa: CASSLGSQETQYF
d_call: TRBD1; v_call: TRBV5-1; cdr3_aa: CASSLKGQDDEKLFF
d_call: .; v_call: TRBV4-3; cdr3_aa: CASSQERGSNEQFF
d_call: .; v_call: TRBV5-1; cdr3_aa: CASSPQGRGNEQFF
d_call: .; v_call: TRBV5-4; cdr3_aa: CASSRDSSSYNEQFF
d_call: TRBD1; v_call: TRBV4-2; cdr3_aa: CASSQDEGTGFHEQYF
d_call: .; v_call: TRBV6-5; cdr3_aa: CASSYLGGNQPQHF
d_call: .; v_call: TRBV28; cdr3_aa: CASSSGVSNQPQHF
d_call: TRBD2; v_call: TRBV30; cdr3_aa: CAWRTSDTGGYF
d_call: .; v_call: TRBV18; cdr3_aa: CASSPGRDTEAFF
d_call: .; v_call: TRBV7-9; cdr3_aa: CASSLLDLRGGKGSPLHF
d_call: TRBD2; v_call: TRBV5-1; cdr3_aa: CASSSDPGGGTQYF
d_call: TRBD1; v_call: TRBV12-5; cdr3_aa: CASQEDRDRGPNTF
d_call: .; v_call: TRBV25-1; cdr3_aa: CASTLSGYESPLHF
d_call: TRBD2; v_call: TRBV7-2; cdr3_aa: CASSFSGVETQYF
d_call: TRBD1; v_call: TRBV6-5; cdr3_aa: CASSFSGQGKGETQYF
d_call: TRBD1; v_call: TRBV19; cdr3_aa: CASTPDRAHGYTF
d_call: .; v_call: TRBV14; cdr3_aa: CASSQDRGALSYEQYF
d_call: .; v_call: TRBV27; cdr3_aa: CASAPWGRESYGYTF
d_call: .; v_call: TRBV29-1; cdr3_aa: CSVAPRFPTDTQYF
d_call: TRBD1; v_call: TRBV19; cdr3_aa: CASRTGGLSNQPQHF
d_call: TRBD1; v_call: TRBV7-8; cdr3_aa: CASSRTGDNQPQHF
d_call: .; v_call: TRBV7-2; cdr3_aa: CASSFPGNEKLFF
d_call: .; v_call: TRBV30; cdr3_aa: CAWDRTLTGEQYF
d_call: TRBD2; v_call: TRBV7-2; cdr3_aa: CASSLVAGGYNEQFF
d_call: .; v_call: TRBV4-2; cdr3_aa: CASSQDHDSLNQPQHF
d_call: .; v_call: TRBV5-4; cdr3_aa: CASSLVAAGNSEQFF
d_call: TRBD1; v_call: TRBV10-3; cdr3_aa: CAIGQGEGRETQYF
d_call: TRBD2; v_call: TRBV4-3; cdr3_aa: CASSQVLAGGPGGELFF
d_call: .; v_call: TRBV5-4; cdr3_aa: CASSLAGTQSYEQYF
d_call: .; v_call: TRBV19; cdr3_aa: CASATAGLNNSPLHF
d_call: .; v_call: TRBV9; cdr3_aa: CASSVETATDTQYF
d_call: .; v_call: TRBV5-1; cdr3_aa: CASSLSGTPTTGELFF
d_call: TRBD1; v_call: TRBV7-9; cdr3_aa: CASSLGTGGFNEQFF
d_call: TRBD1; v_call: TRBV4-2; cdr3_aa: CASSPLPGTGFDNIQYF
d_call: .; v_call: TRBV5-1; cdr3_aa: CASSPGNKDQPQHF
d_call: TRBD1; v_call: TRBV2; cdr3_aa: CASSGTGNSNQPQHF
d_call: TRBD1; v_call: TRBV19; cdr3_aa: CASSHRGPMNTEAFF
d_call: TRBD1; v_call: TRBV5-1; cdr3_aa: CASSGDRAYEQYF
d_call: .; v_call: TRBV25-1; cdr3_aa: CASSEVGFYEQYF
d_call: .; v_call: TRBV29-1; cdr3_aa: CSVEDPRGPLTEKLFF
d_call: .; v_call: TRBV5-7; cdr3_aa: CASSLTGDGKNIQYF
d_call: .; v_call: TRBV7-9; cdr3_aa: CASSFSEDTEAFF
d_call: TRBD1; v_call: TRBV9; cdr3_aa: CASSVVAGGSYNEQFF
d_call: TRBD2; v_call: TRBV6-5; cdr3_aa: CASSPRLAGTPEQFF
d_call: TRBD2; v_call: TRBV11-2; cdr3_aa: CASSSIPLLAGAAYEQYF
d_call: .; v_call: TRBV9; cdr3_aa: CASSRTLTGDTQYF
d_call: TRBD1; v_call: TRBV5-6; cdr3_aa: CASSLTGDYGYTF
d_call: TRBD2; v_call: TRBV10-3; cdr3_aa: CAISESTGGLEQYF